This T cell receptor beta chain was sequenced for a study of early T cells in non-severe SARS-CoV-2 infection. In germline, CDR1 is SQVTM, CDR2 ANQGSEA. V gave up 6 bases and J gave up 0 bases, with 15 bases separating them. This CDR3 is 15 amino acids long. Study conclusions and caveats: Reliance on VDJdb matching favored anti-spike CD8 responses; private and CD4 specificities were missed.

TCRdb reprocessed the 5' RACE reads via MiXCR and lists one record per CDR3 protein. Counted here are tens of thousands of distinct CDR3 sequences, 9.5% to 15% occurring once; the ten biggest clones make up about 1.1%. Of note for this clonotype: Antigen unknown.

This chain links TRBV29-1 with TRBJ2-1, with D uncertain. This clonotype was sampled from an adult who was a healthcare worker with PCR-confirmed SARS-CoV-2 infection or an uninfected control (not recorded which). Sequencing was done on a sample of whole blood. CDR3 DNA: TGCAGCGTCCTAACCGGTGGGCTCTCCTACAATGAGCAGTTCTTC. It is translated as CSVLTGGLSYNEQFF.